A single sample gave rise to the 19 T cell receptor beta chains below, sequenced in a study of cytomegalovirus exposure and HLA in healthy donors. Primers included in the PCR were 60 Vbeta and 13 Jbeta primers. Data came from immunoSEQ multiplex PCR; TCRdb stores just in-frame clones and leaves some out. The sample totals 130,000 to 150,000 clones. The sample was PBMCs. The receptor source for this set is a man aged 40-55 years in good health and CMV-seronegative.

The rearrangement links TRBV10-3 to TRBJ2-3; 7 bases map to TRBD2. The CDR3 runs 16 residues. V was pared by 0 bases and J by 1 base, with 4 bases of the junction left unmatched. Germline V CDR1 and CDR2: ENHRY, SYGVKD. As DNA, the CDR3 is TGTGCCATCAGTGAGTCGTTCCGGGGGGGCACAGATACGCAGTATTTT. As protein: CAISESFRGGTDTQYF.

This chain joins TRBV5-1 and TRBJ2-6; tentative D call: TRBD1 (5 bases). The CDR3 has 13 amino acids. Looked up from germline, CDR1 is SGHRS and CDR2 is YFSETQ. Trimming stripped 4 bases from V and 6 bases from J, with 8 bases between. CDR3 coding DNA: TGCGCCAGCAGCATCGGACAGGCCAACGTCCTGACTTTC. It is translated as CASSIGQANVLTF.

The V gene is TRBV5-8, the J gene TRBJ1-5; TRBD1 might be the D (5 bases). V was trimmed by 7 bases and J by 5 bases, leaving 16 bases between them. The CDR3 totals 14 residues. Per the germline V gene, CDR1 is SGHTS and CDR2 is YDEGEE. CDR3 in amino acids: CASGGGGADQPQHF. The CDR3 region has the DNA TGTGCCAGCGGGGGGGGAGGGGCCGATCAGCCCCAGCATTTT.

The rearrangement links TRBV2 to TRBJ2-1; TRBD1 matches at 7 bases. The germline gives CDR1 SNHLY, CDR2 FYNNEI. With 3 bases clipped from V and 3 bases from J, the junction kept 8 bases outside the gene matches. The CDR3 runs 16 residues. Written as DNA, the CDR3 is TGTGCCAGCAGTGAGAGGTGGCAGGGGGTCTACAATGAGCAGTTCTTC. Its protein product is CASSERWQGVYNEQFF.

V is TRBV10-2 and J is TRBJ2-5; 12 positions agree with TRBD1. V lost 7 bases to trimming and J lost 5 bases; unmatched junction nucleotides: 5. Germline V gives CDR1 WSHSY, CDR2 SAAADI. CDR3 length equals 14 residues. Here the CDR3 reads CASMGTGGVETQYF. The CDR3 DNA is TGCGCCAGCATGGGGACAGGGGGCGTGGAGACCCAGTACTTC.

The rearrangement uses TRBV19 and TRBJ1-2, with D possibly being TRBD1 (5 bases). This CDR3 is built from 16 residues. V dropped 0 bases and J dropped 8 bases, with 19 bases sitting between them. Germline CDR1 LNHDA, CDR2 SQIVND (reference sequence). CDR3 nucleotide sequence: TGTGCCAGTAGTATAGATCGGTGGCAGGGCCTAGGCGGCTACACCTTC. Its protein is CASSIDRWQGLGGYTF.

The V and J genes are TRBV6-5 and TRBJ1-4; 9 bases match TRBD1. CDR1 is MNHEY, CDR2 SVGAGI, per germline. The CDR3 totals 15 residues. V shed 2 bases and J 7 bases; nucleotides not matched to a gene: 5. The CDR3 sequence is CASSYAGQGLEKLFF. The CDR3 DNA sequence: TGTGCCAGCAGTTACGCGGGACAGGGTCTTGAAAAACTGTTTTTT.

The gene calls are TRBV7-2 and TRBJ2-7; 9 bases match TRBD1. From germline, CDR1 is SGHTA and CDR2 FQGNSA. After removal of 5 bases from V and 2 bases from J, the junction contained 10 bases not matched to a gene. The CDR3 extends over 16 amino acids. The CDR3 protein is CASSRGTGKEAYEQYF. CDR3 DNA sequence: TGTGCCAGCAGCCGAGGGACAGGGAAGGAGGCCTACGAGCAGTACTTC. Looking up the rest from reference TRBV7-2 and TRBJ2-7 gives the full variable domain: GAGVSQSPSNKVTEKGKDVELRCDPISGHTALYWYRQSLGQGLEFLIYFQGNSAPDKSGLPSDRFSAERTGGSVSTLTIQRTQQEDSAVYLCASSRGTGKEAYEQYFGPGTRLTVT.

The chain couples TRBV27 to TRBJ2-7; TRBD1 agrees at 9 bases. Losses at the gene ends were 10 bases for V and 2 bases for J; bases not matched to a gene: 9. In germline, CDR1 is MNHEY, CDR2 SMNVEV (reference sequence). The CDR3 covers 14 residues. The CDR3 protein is CATKDRGTTYEQYF. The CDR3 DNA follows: TGTGCCACCAAGGACAGGGGAACCACCTACGAGCAGTACTTC.

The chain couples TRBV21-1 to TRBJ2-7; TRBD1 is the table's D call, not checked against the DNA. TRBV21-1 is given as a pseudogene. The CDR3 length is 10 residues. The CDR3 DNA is TGTGCCAGCATCACCTACGAGCAGTACTTC. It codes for CASITYEQYF.

The CDR3 loop is CASSGSVEQYF. CDR3 DNA sequence: TGTGCCAGCAGTGGATCGGTCGAGCAGTACTTC. The chain joins TRBV2 to TRBJ2-7; no firm D call. The V gene lost 4 bases and the J gene lost 6 bases, with 7 bases spanning the gap. In germline, CDR1 is SNHLY, CDR2 FYNNEI. The CDR3 sequence is 11 residues long.

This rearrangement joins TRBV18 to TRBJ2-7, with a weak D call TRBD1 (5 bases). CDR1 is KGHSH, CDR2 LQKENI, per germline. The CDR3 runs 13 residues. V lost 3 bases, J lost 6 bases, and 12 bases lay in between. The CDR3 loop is CASSPGRDGEQYF. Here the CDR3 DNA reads TGTGCCAGCTCACCGGGCAGGGATGGCGAGCAGTACTTC. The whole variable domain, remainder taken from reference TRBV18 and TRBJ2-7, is NAGVMQNPRHLVRRRGQEARLRCSPMKGHSHVYWYRQLPEEGLKFMVYLQKENIIDESGMPKERFSAEFPKEGPSILRIQQVVRGDSAAYFCASSPGRDGEQYFGPGTRLTVT.

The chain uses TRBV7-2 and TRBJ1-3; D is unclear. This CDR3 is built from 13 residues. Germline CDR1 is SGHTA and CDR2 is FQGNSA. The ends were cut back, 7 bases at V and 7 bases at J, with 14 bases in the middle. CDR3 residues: CASTLFSGNTIYF. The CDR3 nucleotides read TGTGCCAGCACCCTCTTCTCGGGTAACACCATATATTTT.

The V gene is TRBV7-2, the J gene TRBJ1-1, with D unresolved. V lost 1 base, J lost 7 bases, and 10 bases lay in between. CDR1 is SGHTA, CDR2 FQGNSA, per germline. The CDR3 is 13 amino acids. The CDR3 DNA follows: TGTGCCAGCAGCTTAGGATCCCCGGGTGAAGCTTTCTTT. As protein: CASSLGSPGEAFF.

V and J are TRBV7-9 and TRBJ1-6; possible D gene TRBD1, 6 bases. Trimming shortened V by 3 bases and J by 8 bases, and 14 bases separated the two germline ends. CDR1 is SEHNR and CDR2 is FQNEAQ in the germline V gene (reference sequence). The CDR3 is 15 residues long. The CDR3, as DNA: TGTGCCAGCAGCTTCTCGCGACAGGAGGATTCACCCCTCCACTTT. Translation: CASSFSRQEDSPLHF. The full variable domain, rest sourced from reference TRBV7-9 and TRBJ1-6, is DTGVSQNPRHKITKRGQNVTFRCDPISEHNRLYWYRQTLGQGPEFLTYFQNEAQLEKSRLLSDRFSAERPKGSFSTLEIQRTEQGDSAMYLCASSFSRQEDSPLHFGNGTRLTVT.

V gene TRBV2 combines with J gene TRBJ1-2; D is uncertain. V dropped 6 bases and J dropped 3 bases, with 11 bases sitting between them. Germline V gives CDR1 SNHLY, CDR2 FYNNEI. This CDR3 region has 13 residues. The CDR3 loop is CASSAESDYGYTF. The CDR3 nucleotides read TGTGCCAGCAGCGCGGAGTCGGACTATGGCTACACCTTC.

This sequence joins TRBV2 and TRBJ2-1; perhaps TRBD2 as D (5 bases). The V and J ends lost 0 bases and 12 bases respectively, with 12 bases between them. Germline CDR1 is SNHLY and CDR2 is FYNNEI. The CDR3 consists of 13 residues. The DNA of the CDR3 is TGTGCCAGCAGTGAAGCGGACTGGGCGCGGCAGTTCTTC. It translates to CASSEADWARQFF.

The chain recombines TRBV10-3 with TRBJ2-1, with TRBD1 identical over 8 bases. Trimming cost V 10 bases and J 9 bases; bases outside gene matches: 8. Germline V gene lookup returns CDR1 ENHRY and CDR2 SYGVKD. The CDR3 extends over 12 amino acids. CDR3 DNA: TGTGCCACCAGCCCTGACAGGGGTGAGCAGTTCTTC. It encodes CATSPDRGEQFF.

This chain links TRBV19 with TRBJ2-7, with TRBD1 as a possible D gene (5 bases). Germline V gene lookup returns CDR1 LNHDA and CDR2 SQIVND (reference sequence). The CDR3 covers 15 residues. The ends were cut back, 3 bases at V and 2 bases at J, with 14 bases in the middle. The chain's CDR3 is CASSISGEGAYEQYF. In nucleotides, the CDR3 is TGTGCCAGTAGTATCTCGGGCGAAGGGGCCTACGAGCAGTACTTC. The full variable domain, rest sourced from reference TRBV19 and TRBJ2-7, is DGGITQSPKYLFRKEGQNVTLSCEQNLNHDAMYWYRQDPGQGLRLIYYSQIVNDFQKGDIAEGYSVSREKKESFPLTVTSAQKNPTAFYLCASSISGEGAYEQYFGPGTRLTVT.